The sequence of this TCR beta chain was determined in a study of vaccination and CD4 T cells after COVID-19. In regard to this clonotype: The antigen is unknown.

As for treatment: approximately nine-day PBMC culture with coronavirus spike peptide pools or control peptides (ViraFEST assay). ViraFEST used peptide pools to expand antigen-specific T cells and subsequently sequenced their TCRs. Two million PBMCs were grown per well alongside about 10 IU/ml IL-2 and roughly 10 ug/ml peptide pools. Oncomine TCR Beta short-read sequencing was applied to DNA from cultured CD4+ T cells. Genomic DNA extraction was carried out from cultured CD4+ T cells. TCRdb re-derived calls from the PCR reads in MiXCR, one entry per CDR3 protein. This table has under 20,000 distinct CDR3 sequences, just over 45% appearing once. The sample consisted of CD4+ T cells from blood, cultured in vitro, taken after SARS-CoV-2 vaccination. The TCR was taken from a human donor who had recovered from COVID-19.

The CDR3 DNA sequence: TGTGCCAGTAACGGACAGGGCGGCGTCGGCTACACCTTC. Translating it yields CASNGQGGVGYTF. The rearrangement joins TRBV19 to TRBJ1-2, with 8 bases that match TRBD1. The V segment lost 7 bases and the J segment 8 bases; nucleotides outside the gene matches: 9. The length of the CDR3 is 13 residues. Germline loops: CDR1 LNHDA, CDR2 SQIVND (reference sequence).